The clone carrying this T cell receptor (beta chain) was found a few times. The sample comes from a study of regulatory T cells in long-lasting Graves disease. Arm-PCR of CDR3 regions with iRepertoire HTBI primers generated TCR beta libraries. A single record per CDR3 protein comes from TCRdb applying MiXCR to the multiplex PCR reads. The sample records approximately 400,000 distinct CDR3 sequences, around 14% being singletons. Indicated time point: newly diagnosed GD, antithyroid drugs for less than 3 months. RNA from PBMCs was the source of the TCR library. Per American Thyroid Association guidelines, Graves' disease was diagnosed. In germline, CDR1 is MNHNS, CDR2 SASEGT. The CDR3 runs 16 residues. V shed 3 bases, J shed 2 bases, and the junction held 2 bases outside the gene matches. The same sample was also used in a study of T cells in Graves' hyperthyroidism and ophthalmopathy. That report adds: Among clonotypes expanded in thyroid above 0.001, most were also found in blood. Patients with ophthalmopathy were separated from those with stable hyperthyroidism by a 13 V-J model.

V gene TRBV6-1 combines with J gene TRBJ2-2, with TRBD2 matching over 11 bases. The receptor comes from a woman aged 25 to 39 with Graves disease. Sample: peripheral blood mononuclear cells (PBMCs), taken at new diagnosis, from a patient treated with antithyroid drugs. This CDR3 reads CASSDRLAGNTGELFF. The CDR3 DNA reads as TGTGCCAGCAGTGACAGACTAGCGGGAAACACCGGGGAGCTGTTTTTT.